This TCR beta chain was obtained from a study of shared clonotypes between healthy human individuals. Findings and caveats of the study: The sampled material consisted only of blood, and tissue repertoires are likely to differ. Lower generation probabilities were found for non-shared clonotypes than for those shared by all four donors. The study's rarefaction showed incomplete sorted-subset sequencing despite large depth.

It was about 210 ng DNA, some 30,000 T cell genomes, that sorted-subset replicate PCRs used. Assay used: immunoSEQ multiplex PCR; TCRdb lists only in-frame clones, some missing. The sample includes about 700,000 clones, around 92% of them seen just once. This CDR3 has 13 residues. Germline V lookup: CDR1 SNHLY, CDR2 FYNNEI. Trimming pared 7 bases from V and 0 bases from J, leaving 10 bases between. CD8 cells regarded as naive lacked CD45RO, were positively chosen for CCR7, and omitted terminally differentiated effector memory CD45RA+ cells. A word on this clone: Its antigen remains unknown. Other DNA sequences of this sample code for an identical CDR3.

The gene calls are TRBV2 and TRBJ2-7; TRBD1 might be the D (5 bases). The TCR was taken from a man aged 30-40 years in good health. The sequenced material came from naive CD8+ T cells sorted from blood. The CDR3 sequence is CASTGRDSYEQYF. CDR3 nucleotides: TGTGCCAGCACAGGCAGGGACTCCTACGAGCAGTACTTC. Filled out from reference TRBV2 and TRBJ2-7, the complete variable domain reads EPEVTQTPSHQVTQMGQEVILRCVPISNHLYFYWYRQILGQKVEFLVSFYNNEISEKSEIFDDQFSVERPDGSNFTLKIRSTKLEDSAMYFCASTGRDSYEQYFGPGTRLTVT.